This is a list of T cell receptor beta chains from one sample in a study of blood T cell repertoires in COVID-19. Produced via immunoSEQ multiplex PCR; TCRdb's table is partial and in-frame only. The sample comprises over 250,000 clones, 70% to 90% of which are singletons, and 13% rests with the top ten. Sequencing was done on a sample of peripheral blood. These receptors were obtained from an older woman with COVID-19, enrolled during active disease. Both conserved end residues are part of each CDR3. Size is omitted from some rows. Given values are once, few, many or a class for expanded clones.

>TRBV7-2|TRBJ1-2|.
CASRSGQVFTNYGYTF
>TRBV7-2|TRBJ1-2|.
CASSLGRTGGSYTF
>TRBV12-3/TRBV12-4|TRBJ2-1|.
CASLRGGYNEQFF
>TRBV19|TRBJ1-5|.
CASAREAQPQHF
>TRBV7-6|TRBJ1-5|.
CASSSGRGKKPQHF
>TRBV5-1|TRBJ2-2|.
CASSRTSGRGGELFF
>TRBV28|TRBJ2-3|.
CASSPRRVLDTQYF
>TRBV6-5|TRBJ2-5|.
CASSYKGQVLQETQYF
>TRBV2|TRBJ1-5|.
CASSIDYQPQHF
>TRBV7-9|TRBJ2-7|.
CASSPTREIAGTSAYEQYF
>TRBV3-1/TRBV3-2|TRBJ2-7|once
CASSQTVSSSYEQYF
>TRBV7-2|TRBJ1-2|.
CASTRDRGEGYTF
>TRBV7-8|TRBJ2-7|.
CASSRDMSPFYEQYF
>TRBV7-8|TRBJ2-2|.
CASSLGTGVSGELFF
>TRBV5-1|TRBJ1-1|.
CASSEARSLTEAFF
>TRBV5-8|TRBJ2-3|.
CASSFDRGTDTQYF
>TRBV18|TRBJ2-3|once
CASSPDRATDTQYF
>TRBV5-6|TRBJ1-1|.
CASSLRGTEAFF
>TRBV12-3/TRBV12-4|TRBJ2-5|.
CASSSRGETQYF
>TRBV7-9|TRBJ1-3|.
CASSGQTAGNTIYF
>TRBV9|TRBJ1-1|.
CASSGTGTGMNRAEAFF
>TRBV6-6|TRBJ1-2|.
CASSYVQGTYGYTF